What follows are 5 T cell receptor beta chains derived from one specimen sequenced in a study of blood T cell repertoires in COVID-19. Clones were sequenced by immunoSEQ multiplex PCR, and TCRdb holds only the in-frame ones, with some missing. The sample holds roughly 75,000 clones; 70% to 85% are singletons and the top ten take about 0.8%. Source material: peripheral blood. These receptors originate from a woman in her seventies with acute or convalescent COVID-19.

This sequence joins TRBV5-4 and TRBJ2-7; TRBD1 agrees at 8 bases. J gave up 5 bases and V 4 bases, and 8 bases lay outside the gene matches. Germline lookup yields CDR1 SGHNT and CDR2 YYREEE (reference sequence). The CDR3 is 14 amino acids. The CDR3 DNA reads as TGTGCCAGCAGCCCGGGACAGGCATTGGACGAGCAGTACTTC. The encoded protein is CASSPGQALDEQYF.

The rearrangement links TRBV4-1 to TRBJ1-6, with 8 nucleotides matching TRBD1. Losses at the gene ends were 1 base for V and 0 bases for J; bases not matched to a gene: 2. Germline values: CDR1 MGHRA, CDR2 YSYEKL. The length of the CDR3 is 17 residues. As DNA, the CDR3 is TGCGCCAGCAGCCAAGGGGACAGGAGCTCCTATAATTCACCCCTCCACTTT. Residues: CASSQGDRSSYNSPLHF.

The rearrangement joins TRBV19 to TRBJ2-1; 13 nucleotides line up with TRBD2. This CDR3 has 15 amino acids. V was clipped by 3 bases and J by 11 bases; unmatched bases: 7. The germline V gene encodes CDR1 LNHDA and CDR2 SQIVND (reference sequence). The CDR3 DNA is TGTGCCAGTAGTATTCCCGGGACTAGCGGGACAAAGCAGTTCTTC. Encoded protein: CASSIPGTSGTKQFF.

V is TRBV30 and J is TRBJ2-3, with TRBD2 matching over 9 bases. Germline-derived CDR1 and CDR2 are GTSNPN and SVGIG (reference sequence). The CDR3 loop spans 14 amino acids. The CDR3 bases are TGTGCTCGGACTAGCGTTACTAGCACAGATACGCAGTATTTT. It codes for CARTSVTSTDTQYF.

The CDR3 DNA reads TGTGCCAGCAGCTTAGGACAGAGCTCTGGAAACACCATATATTTT. It yields the protein CASSLGQSSGNTIYF. The genes are TRBV13 and TRBJ1-3; unclear D gene. The CDR3 is 15 residues long. In germline, CDR1 is PRHDT, CDR2 FYEKMQ (reference sequence). Trimming pared 0 bases from V and 0 bases from J, leaving 6 bases between.